Below, one T cell receptor beta chain is given with its context. Its antigen has not been determined. The germline gene is not matched at one end of the junction; a read error may be the cause. These data are taken from a study of esophageal squamous cell carcinoma under preoperative chemotherapy (dated by TCRdb to 2016 to 2019). Background on the whole study: Both tumor-infiltrating lymphocytes and peripheral blood T cells had their TCR repertoires profiled in the study. Repertoires from samples obtained before paclitaxel-nedaplatin therapy were compared with repertoires from samples obtained after paclitaxel-nedaplatin therapy. The effects of paclitaxel-nedaplatin chemotherapy on T-cell receptor repertoires in patients with esophageal squamous cell carcinoma were assessed. The cohort comprised roughly five patients with primary esophageal squamous cell carcinoma. What the study reported, not specific to this receptor: After chemotherapy, peripheral T cells showed a significant rise in TCR diversity, whereas tumor-infiltrating lymphocytes did not. The analysis included only five or six patients with esophageal squamous cell carcinoma, making the cohort small. Tumor-infiltrating lymphocytes after treatment appeared to come partly from peripheral T cells migrating into the tumor, rather than solely from local clonal changes. Clonotype frequencies shifted immediately and substantially under paclitaxel-nedaplatin therapy, and abundant clones were more likely to contract than to amplify.

According to the study, the label for this sample's time point signals: before preoperative PTX-NDP chemotherapy. Before surgery, patients were given paclitaxel-nedaplatin as preoperative chemotherapy. The method behind the library was PCR. Sequenced on a HiSeq X Ten. TCR repertoires were characterized by high-throughput sequencing. TCRdb reran the public reads through fastp at Q25 and MiXCR, keeping productive beta chains. Each CDR3 protein gets just one entry, which takes the most common genes and DNA from the rows behind it. Across this sample there are over 13,000 distinct CDR3 sequences, with less than 65% seen only once. About half of the sample is held by the ten biggest clonotypes. The CDR3, from cysteine to phenylalanine, totals 14 residues. Of all the DNA, just the CDR3 is kept, 42 bases in frame from base 1. Based on the germline V gene, the CDR1 and CDR2 sequences are MNHNS and SASEGT.

This receptor was taken from a human donor with esophageal squamous cell carcinoma. The donor label of this sample is uncertain. The chain uses TRBV6-1 and TRBJ2-2; TRBD2 is possibly the D segment (6 matching bases). The sample was collected from a patient given preoperative chemotherapy. This receptor carries the CDR3 CASSQGLSTGEQFF. The sequenced DNA is TGTGCCAGCAGCCAGGGACTCAGCACAGGTGAGCAGTTTTTT.